One TCR beta chain is described in this entry. These data originate in a study of blood T cell repertoires in COVID-19. With 4 bases removed from V and 0 bases from J, the gap between germline ends came to 13 bases. Germline V gene lookup returns CDR1 MNHEY and CDR2 SVGAGI. The CDR3 is made up of 16 amino acids. Method: immunoSEQ multiplex PCR; TCRdb's copy keeps in-frame clones and lacks some. This sample has more than 200,000 clones, with just over 85% found just once. The rearrangement uses TRBV6-5 and TRBJ2-1; tentatively, D is TRBD1 (6 bases). The sample consisted of peripheral blood. The sequence came from a man over 45 with acute or convalescent COVID-19. CDR3 amino acids: CASSSLGGSSYNEQFF. CDR3 nucleotides: TGTGCCAGCAGTTCCCTAGGGGGAAGCTCCTACAATGAGCAGTTCTTC.